Following are 18 T cell receptor beta chains from one sample sequenced in a study of T cells in women clearing cervical HPV infection (dated by TCRdb to the late 2010s). The protocol used for the library was the immunoSEQ multiplex PCR assay. Drawn from immuneACCESS, this table holds only the in-frame rearrangements with V and J called that TCRdb kept. Clones are partly lost; checked studies trace under half to an unresolved V gene and leave the rest unexplained. This specimen's table enumerates 20,000 to 25,000 clones. Around a tenth of the sample is held by the ten biggest clonotypes. The sample was blood buffy coat. Receptor source: a woman aged 18-70 years with a cervical HPV16 infection that either progressed to CIN3+ or cleared (not recorded which).

With respect to this clone: The CDR3 end is not reached by the read, which stops 3 residues before it; the germline J gene fills it in. V usage is TRBV6-1 and J usage is TRBJ2-7; the D gene is possibly TRBD1 (5 bases). Germline CDR1 is MNHNS and CDR2 is SASEGT. Trimming removed 2 bases from V and 4 bases from J, with 9 bases in between. The CDR3 contains 13 residues. CDR3 region: CASSEYRGYEQYF. The DNA read from the CDR3 is TGTGCCAGCAGTGAATATAGGGGTTACGAG.

A note on this clone: The CDR3 end lies 3 residues beyond the end of the read and is filled in from the germline J gene. The chain employs TRBV2 and TRBJ2-4; the match to TRBD1 covers 10 bases. V dropped 7 bases and J dropped 6; count of bases not matched to a gene: 6. Per germline, CDR1 SNHLY and CDR2 FYNNEI. This CDR3 is built from 14 residues. The CDR3: CASTQTGGGNIQYF. CDR3 bases read: TGTGCCAGCACTCAGACAGGGGGCGGAAACATT.

The CDR3 here is CASSLLQQETQYF. Partial CDR3 DNA: TGTGCCAGCAGTTTACTACAGCAAGAGACC. The chain uses TRBV12-3 or TRBV12-4 and TRBJ2-5, with D hard to call. The missing CDR3 end, 3 residues past where the read stops, is filled in from the germline J gene. The CDR3 is made up of 13 amino acids. Trimming removed 2 bases from V and 2 bases from J, with 6 bases in between.

Worth noting for this clone: The read stops 3 residues short of the end of the CDR3; the missing end is completed from the germline J gene. V is TRBV2 and J is TRBJ1-5; maybe TRBD1 (6 bases). Trimming removed 4 bases at V and 7 bases at J, with 17 bases between. CDR3 length equals 15 residues. CDR1 SNHLY and CDR2 FYNNEI come from the germline V gene. The covered CDR3 bases are TGTGCCAGCAGTGGGACAGTTGCCCGACGGCAGCCC. It specifies CASSGTVARRQP. The whole CDR3 reads CASSGTVARRQPQHF. Using reference TRBV2 and TRBJ1-5 for the parts outside the CDR3, the full variable domain is EPEVTQTPSHQVTQMGQEVILRCVPISNHLYFYWYRQILGQKVEFLVSFYNNEISEKSEIFDDQFSVERPDGSNFTLKIRSTKLEDSAMYFCASSGTVARRQPQHFGDGTRLSIL.

A remark on this clone: The read ends 3 residues shy of where the CDR3 ends; the end is completed using the germline J gene. The V and J genes are TRBV19 and TRBJ2-5, with 8 bases matching TRBD1. The trim removed 4 bases at V and 0 bases at J, leaving 7 bases unmatched. Germline loops: CDR1 LNHDA, CDR2 SQIVND (reference sequence). The length of the CDR3 is 16 residues. This CDR3 reads CASSTLTGAYQETQYF. CDR3 DNA, as far as it was read: TGTGCCAGTAGTACCTTGACAGGGGCTTACCAAGAGACC.

As concerns this clone: The read comes to an end 3 residues before the CDR3 does, leaving the germline J gene to fill in the end. The chain couples TRBV5-1 to TRBJ1-3; TRBD1 aligns across 7 bases. After removal of 2 bases from V and 3 bases from J, the junction contained 5 bases not matched to a gene. The CDR3 is 15 amino acids. Germline loops: CDR1 SGHRS, CDR2 YFSETQ. The part of the CDR3 DNA that was read is TGCGCCAGCAGCTTCGGGACAGAAGTTGGAAACACC. Residues: CASSFGTEVGNT. The CDR3 in full is CASSFGTEVGNTIYF.

Concerning this clone: Germline and junction disagree at one end, which may indicate a read error. The read terminates 3 residues ahead of where the CDR3 ends, so the germline J gene completes it. V usage is TRBV7-9 and J usage is TRBJ2-2, with a tentative D call TRBD1 (6 bases). Germline V lookup: CDR1 SEHNR, CDR2 FQNEAQ (reference sequence). The length of the CDR3 is 15 residues. The DNA read from the CDR3 is TGTGCCAGCACCTTAGCAGGGGCGTACACCGGGGAG. This translates into CASTLAGAYTGE. The CDR3 in its entirety is CASTLAGAYTGELFF.

For this clone: The read stops 3 residues short of the end of the CDR3; the missing end is completed from the germline J gene. The V gene is TRBV11-3, the J gene TRBJ2-3; D unresolved. Per germline, CDR1 SGHNT and CDR2 YENEEA. The CDR3 is 15 amino acids. V gave up 1 base and J gave up 4 bases, with 12 bases separating them. The part of the CDR3 DNA that was read is TGTGCCAGCAGCTTAGGAGGAGTAGACTCAGATACG. Amino acids: CASSLGGVDSDT. The CDR3 in its entirety is CASSLGGVDSDTQYF.

A word on this clone: The read comes to an end 3 residues before the CDR3 does, leaving the germline J gene to fill in the end. This chain connects TRBV20-1 to TRBJ2-5; 9 positions agree with TRBD1. Germline CDR1 reads DFQATT; CDR2 reads SNEGSKA (reference sequence). The CDR3 sequence is 14 residues long. After removal of 3 bases from V and 5 bases from J, the junction contained 7 bases not matched to a gene. The DNA read from the CDR3 is TGCAGTGCTAGTTCACAGGGGGCAGGGGAGACC. Translation gives CSASSQGAGET. The full CDR3 protein is CSASSQGAGETQYF.

To note about this clone: The read ends 3 residues early relative to the CDR3; the germline J gene fills the gap. The J gene is TRBJ2-1, the V gene TRBV7-8; no clear D gene. Germline V gene sequence: CDR1 SGHVS, CDR2 FQNEAQ. This CDR3 has 12 amino acids. The V and J ends lost 5 bases and 3 bases respectively, with 5 bases between them. The CDR3 region is CASSPHYNEQFF. CDR3 DNA, as far as it was read: TGTGCCAGCAGCCCACACTACAATGAG.

About this clone itself: With the read ending 3 residues before the CDR3 end, the germline J gene is used to fill in that end. The chain couples TRBV20-1 to TRBJ1-2, with D maybe TRBD1 (6 bases). Trimming took 3 bases from V and 1 from J, leaving 15 bases between them. Germline V gives CDR1 DFQATT, CDR2 SNEGSKA (reference sequence). The CDR3 is 15 residues long. The CDR3 here is CSASAPRQVNYGYTF. CDR3 DNA (partial): TGCAGTGCTAGTGCGCCAAGACAGGTTAACTATGGC.

A note on this clone: The CDR3 end lies 3 residues beyond the end of the read and is filled in from the germline J gene. Distinct nucleotide sequences in the sample also encode this CDR3. This chain connects TRBV2 to TRBJ1-5; 8 bases are shared with TRBD1. Germline assignment: CDR1 SNHLY and CDR2 FYNNEI. The CDR3 has 16 residues. V shed 4 bases, J shed 1 base, and the junction held 6 bases outside the gene matches. CDR3 DNA (partial): TGTGCCAGCAGTGCCCAGGGGGCGCGGAGCAATCAGCCC. As protein: CASSAQGARSNQP. The entire CDR3 protein reads CASSAQGARSNQPQHF.

Comment on this clone: The sequence runs out 3 residues before the end of the CDR3; the remainder is reconstructed from the germline J gene. This sequence joins TRBV5-1 and TRBJ1-1, with 8 bases fitting TRBD1. The germline V gene has CDR1 SGHRS and CDR2 YFSETQ. V gave up 3 bases and J gave up 3 bases; unmatched junction bases: 7. The CDR3 runs 15 residues. This CDR3 reads CASSYRQGMDTEAFF. The CDR3 bases that were read are TGCGCCAGCAGCTACCGACAGGGGATGGACACTGAA.

The DNA read from the CDR3 is TGTGCCAGCAGTGTAGGACAGGTGAACACTGAA. Amino acid sequence: CASSVGQVNTE. In full, the CDR3 is CASSVGQVNTEAFF. V and J are TRBV6-1 and TRBJ1-1; 7 positions agree with TRBD1. The observed sequence ends 3 residues before the CDR3 terminus, with the missing tail filled in from the germline J gene. Trimming removed 4 bases from V and 0 bases from J; junction bases left unmatched: 2. This CDR3 has 14 residues. CDR1 and CDR2 (germline): MNHNS, SASEGT.

Turning to this clone: The read terminates 3 residues before the CDR3 end, so the remaining end is supplied by the germline J gene. The chain has TRBV20-1 and TRBJ1-2, with 11 positions matching TRBD1. The CDR3 extends over 17 amino acids. Per the germline V gene, CDR1 is DFQATT and CDR2 is SNEGSKA (reference sequence). V was clipped by 6 bases and J by 3 bases; unmatched bases: 15. The CDR3 here is CSALVGAGQGVDYGYTF. Incomplete CDR3 DNA: TGCAGTGCATTGGTAGGGGCGGGACAGGGGGTCGACTATGGC.

As concerns this clone: The CDR3 end falls 3 residues outside the read, so it is completed with the germline J gene. The chain links TRBV5-1 to TRBJ1-2; 8 positions agree with TRBD1. V shed 4 bases and J 4 bases; nucleotides not matched to a gene: 12. Germline-derived CDR1 and CDR2 are SGHRS and YFSETQ. The CDR3 has 16 residues. The DNA read from the CDR3 is TGCGCCAGCAGCCTTCCGCAGGGGGCGCGGATCTATGGC. Its protein is CASSLPQGARIYG. The whole CDR3 sequence reads CASSLPQGARIYGYTF.

As concerns this clone: The read finishes 3 residues shy of the CDR3 end, and the germline J gene is used to complete it. The chain combines TRBV5-1 with TRBJ1-4; TRBD1 might be the D (6 bases). Germline V gene lookup returns CDR1 SGHRS and CDR2 YFSETQ. This CDR3 spans 18 amino acids. Trimming took 4 bases from V and 4 from J, leaving 23 bases between them. The part of the CDR3 DNA that was read is TGCGCCAGCAGCCTCCAAACAGGGAAAGTAGGTGGTAATGAAAAA. Its translation: CASSLQTGKVGGNEK. The CDR3 as a whole reads CASSLQTGKVGGNEKLFF.

Of note for this clone: The read stops 3 residues short of the end of the CDR3; the missing end is completed from the germline J gene. This chain links TRBV9 with TRBJ2-3; maybe TRBD1 (5 bases). This CDR3 is built from 17 residues. The germline CDR1 and CDR2 sequences are SGDLS and YYNGEE. V lost 0 bases and J 1 base, leaving 15 bases between the germline ends. CDR3 residues: CASSVGSGLGGTDTQYF. The sequenced CDR3 bases are TGTGCCAGCAGCGTAGGGTCAGGGCTAGGGGGCACAGATACG.